The clone carrying this T cell receptor beta chain has ten or more counts. TCRdb analysed the RACE reads with MiXCR anew, one entry per CDR3 protein. The top ten hold about 15% of the sample, which has about 42,000 distinct CDR3 sequences, around 10% seen once. These data are taken from a study of human T cells and chemical hapten exposure. Study-wide background: Diphenylcyclopropenone, dosed weekly to the scalp, was given to patients throughout the approximately 23-week study. Alopecia areata, totalis or universalis affected patients, mainly female.

Time point denoted: patch test 2, 6 weeks after DPC sensitization. The treatment: therapeutic diphenylcyclopropenone sensitization with weekly scalp DPC. Ahead of applying each patch test, blood was sampled. Suited to DPC and affected by alopecia, the donors ranged from 18 to 70 years old. Germline V lookup: CDR1 SGHNT, CDR2 YYREEE (reference sequence). This CDR3 spans 15 amino acids. V lost 4 bases to trimming and J lost 7 bases, with 15 bases between them. The clonotype was recovered from a woman aged 40-49 years with alopecia areata. Some clones in this sample may be carry-over from other donors' samples. The chain links TRBV5-4 to TRBJ1-6; D is unclear. Source: whole blood, taken in connection with sensitization to the hapten diphenylcyclopropenone (DPC). The CDR3 nucleotides read TGTGCCAGCAGCCGGAACAGCAGCCCCAATTCACCCCTCCACTTT. This codes for CASSRNSSPNSPLHF. The entire variable domain, with the rest obtained from reference TRBV5-4 and TRBJ1-6, is as follows: ETGVTQSPTHLIKTRGQQVTLRCSSQSGHNTVSWYQQALGQGPQFIFQYYREEENGRGNFPPRFSGLQFPNYSSELNVNALELDDSALYLCASSRNSSPNSPLHFGNGTRLTVT.